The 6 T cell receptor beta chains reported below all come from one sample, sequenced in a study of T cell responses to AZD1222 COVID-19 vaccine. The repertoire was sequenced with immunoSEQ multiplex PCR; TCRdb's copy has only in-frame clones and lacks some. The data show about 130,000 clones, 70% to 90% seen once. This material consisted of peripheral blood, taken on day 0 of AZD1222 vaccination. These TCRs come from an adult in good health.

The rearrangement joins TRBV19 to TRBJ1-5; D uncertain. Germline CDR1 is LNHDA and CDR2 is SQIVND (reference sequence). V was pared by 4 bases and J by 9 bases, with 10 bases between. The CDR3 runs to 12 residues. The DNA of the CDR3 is TGTGCCAGTAGTACTCCCGAGGGGCCCCAGCATTTT. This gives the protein CASSTPEGPQHF.

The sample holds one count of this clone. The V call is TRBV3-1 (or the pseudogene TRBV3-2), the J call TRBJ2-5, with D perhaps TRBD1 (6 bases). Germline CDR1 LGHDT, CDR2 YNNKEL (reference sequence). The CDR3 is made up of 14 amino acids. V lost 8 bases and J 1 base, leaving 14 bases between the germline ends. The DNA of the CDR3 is TGTGCCAGCCGGGGCGGACAGTTCCAAGAGACCCAGTACTTC. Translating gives CASRGGQFQETQYF.

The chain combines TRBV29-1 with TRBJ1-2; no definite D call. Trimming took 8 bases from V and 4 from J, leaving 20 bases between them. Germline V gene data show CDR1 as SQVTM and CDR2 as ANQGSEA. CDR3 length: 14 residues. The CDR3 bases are TGCAGCACGATCCACCCCGGCGGCGCCTATGGCTACACCTTC. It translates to CSTIHPGGAYGYTF.

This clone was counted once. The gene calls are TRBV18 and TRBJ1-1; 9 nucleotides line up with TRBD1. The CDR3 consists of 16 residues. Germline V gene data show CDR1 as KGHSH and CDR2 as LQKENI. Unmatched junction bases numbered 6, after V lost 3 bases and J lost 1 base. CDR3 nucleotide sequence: TGTGCCAGCTCACCTCCCCCGACAGGGGGGAACACTGAAGCTTTCTTT. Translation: CASSPPPTGGNTEAFF.

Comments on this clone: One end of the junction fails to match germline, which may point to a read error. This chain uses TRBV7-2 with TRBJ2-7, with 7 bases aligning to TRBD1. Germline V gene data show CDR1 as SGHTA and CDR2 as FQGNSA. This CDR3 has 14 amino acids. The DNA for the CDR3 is TGTGCCAGCAGCTTTCGGGACAGTTCCTCCGAGCAGTACTTC. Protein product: CASSFRDSSSEQYF. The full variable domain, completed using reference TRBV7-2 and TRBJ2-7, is GAGVSQSPSNKVTEKGKDVELRCDPISGHTALYWYRQSLGQGLEFLIYFQGNSAPDKSGLPSDRFSAERTGGSVSTLTIQRTQQEDSAVYLCASSFRDSSSEQYFGPGTRLTVT.

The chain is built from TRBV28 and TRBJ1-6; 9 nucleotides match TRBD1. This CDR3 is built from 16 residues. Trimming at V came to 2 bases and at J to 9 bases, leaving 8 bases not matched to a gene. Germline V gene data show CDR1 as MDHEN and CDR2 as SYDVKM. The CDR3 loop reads CASSLIPRDRASPLHF. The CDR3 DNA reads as TGTGCCAGCAGTTTAATCCCCCGGGACAGGGCTTCACCCCTCCACTTT.